The sequence of this TCR beta chain was determined in a study of tumor and adjacent non-tumor tissue in lung cancer. The wider study: The cohort had roughly 11 adenocarcinoma, a couple of squamous cell and 1 small cell patients. Patients were aged roughly 30 to 76, some 10 men and 5 women, stage I to III. Study-level findings and limits: Tumor TCR diversity, when higher, was linked to shorter survival. Compared with tumor, normal lung showed significantly lower TCR diversity.

This sample's RNA came from whole unsorted tissue. TCRbeta libraries were built with three rounds of nested PCR, modified from ARM-PCR. Using its own MiXCR run on the multiplex PCR reads, TCRdb lists one record per CDR3 protein. The sample carries 120,000 or so distinct CDR3 sequences, 66% recorded once. With 6 bases clipped from V and 3 bases from J, the junction kept 5 bases outside the gene matches. Germline CDR1 is DFQATT and CDR2 is SNEGSKA (reference sequence). This CDR3 is built from 14 residues. This clonotype occurred many times. The antigen remains unidentified. This rearrangement joins TRBV20-1 to TRBJ2-3; 11 bases map to TRBD2. Sequenced sample: lung tumor tissue. This TCR was sampled from a man aged 30-40 years with non-small cell lung cancer. Here the CDR3 reads CSAPSGGRTDTQYF. CDR3 in DNA: TGCAGTGCGCCTAGCGGGGGGCGGACAGATACGCAGTATTTT.